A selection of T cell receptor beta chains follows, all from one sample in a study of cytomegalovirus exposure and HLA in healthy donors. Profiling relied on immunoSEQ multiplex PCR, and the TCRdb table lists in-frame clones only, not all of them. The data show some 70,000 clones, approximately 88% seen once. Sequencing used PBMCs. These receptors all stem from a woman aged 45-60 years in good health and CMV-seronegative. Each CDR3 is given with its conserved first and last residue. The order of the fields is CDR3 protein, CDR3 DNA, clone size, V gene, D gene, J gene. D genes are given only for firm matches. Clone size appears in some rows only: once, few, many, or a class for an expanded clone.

CASSSGLHEQFF,TGTGCCAGCAGCTCCGGACTCCATGAGCAGTTCTTC,-,TRBV7-3,-,TRBJ2-1
CASSLQVMNTEAFF,TGTGCCAGCAGTCTACAGGTAATGAACACTGAAGCTTTCTTT,-,TRBV28,-,TRBJ1-1
CASSFRGGDYGYTF,TGTGCCAGCAGTTTTCGAGGGGGTGACTATGGCTACACCTTC,-,TRBV27,-,TRBJ1-2
CASSLTDRGQTQYF,TGTGCCAGCAGCTTAACTGACAGGGGGCAGACCCAGTACTTC,-,TRBV7-9,TRBD1,TRBJ2-5
CAWSVVGARNSPLHF,TGTGCCTGGAGTGTAGTGGGGGCTCGAAATTCACCCCTCCACTTT,-,TRBV30,-,TRBJ1-6
CASSLGDRSHQPQHF,TGCGCCAGCAGCTTGGGGGACAGATCCCACCAGCCCCAGCATTTT,-,TRBV5-1,TRBD1,TRBJ1-5
CASSAGVADTQYF,TGTGCCAGCAGTGCCGGGGTTGCAGATACGCAGTATTTT,-,TRBV6-1,-,TRBJ2-3
CASSQSVAGETDTQYF,TGCGCCAGCAGCCAATCCGTCGCGGGAGAAACAGATACGCAGTATTTT,-,TRBV4-1,TRBD2,TRBJ2-3
CACTPSGDGGETQYF,TGTGCCTGCACCCCCTCCGGGGATGGTGGAGAGACCCAGTACTTC,few,TRBV5-3,-,TRBJ2-5
CAWSKGQGNQPQHF,TGTGCCTGGAGTAAGGGCCAGGGGAATCAGCCCCAGCATTTT,-,TRBV30,-,TRBJ1-5
CASSGQGYTEAFF,TGTGCCAGCAGTGGACAGGGGTACACTGAAGCTTTCTTT,once,TRBV27,TRBD1,TRBJ1-1
CASSTRTAANTEAFF,TGTGCCAGCAGCACGCGGACAGCAGCGAACACTGAAGCTTTCTTT,-,TRBV7-9,-,TRBJ1-1
CASSPLLGSPEQYF,TGTGCCAGTAGCCCACTGCTCGGGAGTCCCGAGCAGTACTTC,-,TRBV19,-,TRBJ2-7
CASSLAYRGSTEAFF,TGTGCCAGCAGCTTAGCCTACAGGGGTTCCACTGAAGCTTTCTTT,few,TRBV7-8,TRBD1,TRBJ1-1
CASSESADTQYF,TGTGCCAGCAGTGAAAGCGCAGATACGCAGTATTTT,few,TRBV2,-,TRBJ2-3
CASSGPGTLRAVDEQYF,TGTGCCAGCAGTGGTCCCGGGACATTAAGGGCCGTGGACGAGCAGTACTTC,once,TRBV25-1,-,TRBJ2-7
CASSEALIRSGRGADTQYF,TGTGCCAGCAGTGAAGCGCTCATTCGGAGCGGGAGAGGGGCAGATACGCAGTATTTT,-,TRBV6-1,TRBD2,TRBJ2-3
CASSLERTYEQYF,TGCGCCAGCAGCTTGGAGCGGACCTACGAGCAGTACTTC,-,TRBV5-1,-,TRBJ2-7
CASSPTTQNNSPLHF,TGTGCCAGCAGTCCCACAACCCAAAATAATTCCCCCCTCCACTTT,-,TRBV6-5,-,TRBJ1-6
CASSLERGTEAFF,TGTGCCAGCAGCTTGGAGAGAGGCACTGAAGCTTTCTTT,-,TRBV5-6,-,TRBJ1-1
CASSFPTSEQYF,TGTGCCAGCAGTTTCCCGACATCCGAGCAGTACTTC,-,TRBV6-6,-,TRBJ2-7
CASSLAGLEDTQYF,TGCGCCAGCAGCTTGGCCGGACTGGAAGATACGCAGTATTTT,-,TRBV5-1,-,TRBJ2-3
CASREIAGVLYNEQFF,TGTGCCAGTAGGGAAATAGCGGGAGTTCTCTACAATGAGCAGTTCTTC,-,TRBV19,TRBD2,TRBJ2-1
CSVGSSGHLNEKLFF,TGCAGCGTTGGATCGTCAGGGCACCTTAATGAAAAACTGTTTTTT,-,TRBV29-1,-,TRBJ1-4
CASSMGLAGGNEQFF,TGTGCCAGTAGTATGGGACTAGCGGGAGGCAATGAGCAGTTCTTC,once,TRBV19,TRBD2,TRBJ2-1
CASSFLPGDDVEKLFF,TGCGCCAGCAGCTTCTTACCGGGGGACGATGTTGAAAAACTGTTTTTT,-,TRBV5-1,-,TRBJ1-4
CASSPSGSQTQETQYF,TGTGCCAGCAGCCCGTCAGGGTCGCAGACCCAAGAGACCCAGTACTTC,-,TRBV11-2,-,TRBJ2-5
CASSFGTSGAGGADTQYF,TGCGCCAGCAGCTTCGGGACTAGCGGGGCTGGCGGCGCAGATACGCAGTATTTT,-,TRBV5-1,TRBD2,TRBJ2-3
CASRSGASSYNEQFF,TGTGCCAGCAGAAGCGGGGCCAGCTCCTACAATGAGCAGTTCTTC,-,TRBV27,TRBD2,TRBJ2-1
CASSLALGQRFTEAFF,TGTGCCAGCAGCTTGGCCCTAGGACAGAGATTCACTGAAGCTTTCTTT,-,TRBV5-4,-,TRBJ1-1
CASSDGTGSDTQYF,TGCGCCAGCAGCGACGGGACAGGGTCAGATACGCAGTATTTT,-,TRBV5-1,TRBD1,TRBJ2-3
CASSVEGGLGYGYTF,TGTGCCAGCAGCGTCGAGGGAGGGTTGGGGTATGGCTACACCTTC,-,TRBV9,-,TRBJ1-2